These 23 T cell receptor beta chains were all obtained from the same sample, sequenced in a study of T cell clonality in common variable immunodeficiency. Overall study findings and caveats: Common variable immunodeficiency TCR beta sequences reportedly had fewer deletions and N-nucleotide insertions.

TCRdb's copy holds only in-frame clones and misses some; the assay was immunoSEQ multiplex PCR. The sample includes around 33,000 clones, none of them occurring once. Their recognized antigens are unknown. Sample: peripheral blood mononuclear cells. The origin of the receptors is a human donor with common variable immunodeficiency.

This clone was picked up many times. The read is 3 residues too short to cover the CDR3 end, so that end is filled in from the germline J gene. The V and J genes are TRBV7-3 and TRBJ2-2; D remains unclear. The CDR3 has 13 residues. Germline V lookup: CDR1 SGHTA, CDR2 FQGTGA. V dropped 4 bases and J dropped 6 bases, with 9 bases sitting between them. The CDR3 bases that were read are TGTGCCAGCAGCTCTAGGTTCCCCGGGGAG. Protein: CASSSRFPGE. The full CDR3 protein is CASSSRFPGELFF.

This clone was observed at least ten times. The CDR3 is cut off 3 residues early in the read; its end comes from the germline J gene. The rearrangement uses TRBV6-2 or TRBV6-3 and TRBJ2-1; 8 nucleotides match TRBD2. The V and J ends lost 11 bases and 3 bases, in that order; junction bases with no gene match: 12. The CDR3 totals 15 residues. The V gene's germline CDR1 is MNHEY and CDR2 SVGEGT. The CDR3 bases that were read are TGTGCCGCCAACCTAGCGGGCCATGACTACAATGAG. It yields the protein CAANLAGHDYNE. The complete CDR3 sequence is CAANLAGHDYNEQFF.

This clone was detected ten times or more. The read ends 3 residues early relative to the CDR3; the germline J gene fills the gap. The gene calls are TRBV20-1 and TRBJ2-7; 7 nucleotides align to TRBD2. V shed 0 bases, J shed 4 bases, and the junction held 9 bases outside the gene matches. The length of the CDR3 is 15 residues. Looked up from germline, CDR1 is DFQATT and CDR2 is SNEGSKA (reference sequence). The part of the CDR3 DNA that was read is TGCAGTGCTAGAGATCTAGGCGGGAGTGGTTACGAG. Translated, it gives CSARDLGGSGYE. The complete CDR3 sequence is CSARDLGGSGYEQYF.

Notes on this clone: The read gets to within 3 residues of the CDR3 end, and the germline J gene fills in the rest. The J gene is TRBJ2-4, the V gene TRBV7-3; 8 bases are a match to TRBD2. The ends lost 7 bases at V and 2 bases at J; junction bases unmatched: 10. The V gene's germline CDR1 is SGHTA and CDR2 FQGTGA. The CDR3 contains 16 residues. Incomplete CDR3 DNA: TGTGCCAGCAACATGGCCGGGGGGGGGTCCAAAAACATT. This gives the protein CASNMAGGGSKNI. The whole CDR3 reads CASNMAGGGSKNIQYF.

Only a few counts were recorded for this clone. The read gets to within 3 residues of the CDR3 end, and the germline J gene fills in the rest. The chain is built from TRBV2 and TRBJ2-5, with a tentative D call TRBD2 (6 bases). In germline, CDR1 is SNHLY, CDR2 FYNNEI. V was cut by 8 bases and J by 2 bases, with 15 bases left in between. This CDR3 has 14 amino acids. Incomplete CDR3 DNA: TGTGCCAGCGGACTGCTAGCGTCACAAGAGACC. It translates to CASGLLASQET. The whole CDR3 sequence is CASGLLASQETQYF.

This clone was observed many times. The read comes to an end 3 residues before the CDR3 does, leaving the germline J gene to fill in the end. V usage is TRBV28 and J usage is TRBJ1-2; a weak D match, TRBD1 (5 bases). The CDR3 runs 13 residues. Germline CDR1 is MDHEN and CDR2 is SYDVKM. V was clipped by 2 bases and J by 5 bases, with 9 bases between them. The chain's CDR3 is CASSLETGYGYTF. The DNA read from the CDR3 is TGTGCCAGCAGTTTAGAAACAGGATATGGC.

In its sample, this clone was seen many times. The read terminates 3 residues ahead of where the CDR3 ends, so the germline J gene completes it. V usage is TRBV9 and J usage is TRBJ1-1, with 8 bases lining up with TRBD1. V dropped 0 bases and J dropped 4; count of bases not matched to a gene: 5. Germline CDR1 reads SGDLS; CDR2 reads YYNGEE. The CDR3 is 15 residues long. Incomplete CDR3 DNA: TGTGCCAGCAGCGTAGGGGGTACAGGGGGCACTGAA. This encodes CASSVGGTGGTE. The whole CDR3 protein is CASSVGGTGGTEAFF.

This clone was picked up many times. The read ends 3 residues before the CDR3 terminus; that terminus is restored from the germline J gene. This rearrangement joins TRBV7-2 to TRBJ2-7, with D possibly being TRBD1 (6 bases). Germline CDR1 reads SGHTA; CDR2 reads FQGNSA. This CDR3 has 14 residues. The V end was cut by 3 bases, the J end by 3 bases, with 12 bases between. The CDR3 sequence is CASSFRGSFYEQYF. The covered CDR3 bases are TGTGCCAGCAGCTTCAGGGGTAGTTTCTACGAG.

There are many counts of this clone. The CDR3 end falls 3 residues outside the read, so it is completed with the germline J gene. The chain is built from TRBV7-2 and TRBJ2-1; a weak D match, TRBD1 (5 bases). CDR1 is SGHTA and CDR2 is FQGNSA in the germline V gene. This CDR3 comprises 15 residues. Trimming took off 2 bases at V and 2 bases at J, with 10 bases between the two ends. Partial CDR3 DNA: TGTGCCAGCAGCTTAATGGCAGGGCCCTACAATGAG. Protein: CASSLMAGPYNE. The CDR3 as a whole reads CASSLMAGPYNEQFF.

This clone was seen at least ten times. The read halts 3 residues ahead of the CDR3 end, with the missing end drawn from the germline J gene. V is TRBV5-6 and J is TRBJ2-3, with D perhaps matching TRBD2 (5 bases). The CDR3 covers 14 residues. Trimming stripped 6 bases from V and 4 bases from J, with 15 bases between. Germline CDR1 and CDR2: SGHDT and YYEEEE. The chain's CDR3 is CASTLRGPPDTQYF. Partial CDR3 DNA: TGTGCCAGCACCTTAAGAGGGCCCCCAGATACG.

This clone appeared many times. The read falls 3 residues short of the CDR3 end, and the missing part is taken from the germline J gene. The rearrangement joins TRBV7-9 to TRBJ2-7, with D hard to call. Germline V gene data show CDR1 as SEHNR and CDR2 as FQNEAQ (reference sequence). This CDR3 has 12 amino acids. Trimming removed 5 bases from V and 2 bases from J, with 7 bases in between. CDR3 DNA (partial): TGTGCCAGCAGCCTATCCCCCTACGAG. Translated, it gives CASSLSPYE. The complete CDR3 protein is CASSLSPYEQYF.

With respect to this clone: Coverage ceases 3 residues before the CDR3 finishes, and the germline J gene fills in the end. The rearrangement links TRBV7-2 to TRBJ1-1; tentatively, D is TRBD1 (6 bases). CDR3 size: 15 residues. Per the germline V gene, CDR1 is SGHTA and CDR2 is FQGNSA. Trimming removed 3 bases at V and 4 bases at J, with 15 bases between. CDR3 sequence reads: CASSFAGASGTEAFF. Incomplete CDR3 DNA: TGTGCCAGCAGCTTTGCAGGGGCATCGGGCACTGAA.

Regarding this clone: The read gets to within 3 residues of the CDR3 end, and the germline J gene fills in the rest. J is TRBJ2-1 and V is TRBV19; D possibly corresponds to TRBD2 (6 bases). CDR3 length: 15 residues. The ends were cut back, 8 bases at V and 5 bases at J, with 19 bases in the middle. The V gene's germline CDR1 is LNHDA and CDR2 SQIVND (reference sequence). This CDR3 reads CASSSLDYINNEQFF. The sequenced part of the CDR3 DNA is TGTGCCAGTTCTTCCCTGGACTACATCAACAATGAG.

This clone turned up a few times. The read comes to an end 3 residues before the CDR3 does, leaving the germline J gene to fill in the end. This chain uses TRBV7-9 with TRBJ1-2, with 8 bases aligning to TRBD1. The CDR3 is 14 amino acids. The germline CDR1 and CDR2 sequences are SEHNR and FQNEAQ (reference sequence). V lost 3 bases to trimming and J lost 5 bases; unmatched junction nucleotides: 5. The CDR3 spells CASSFGQGWYGYTF. CDR3 bases read: TGTGCCAGCAGCTTCGGACAGGGATGGTATGGC.

There are a few counts of this clone. The read comes to an end 3 residues before the CDR3 does, leaving the germline J gene to fill in the end. The sample contains more than one DNA sequence encoding this CDR3. The rearrangement uses TRBV5-1 and TRBJ1-1; a possible D gene is TRBD1 (5 bases). The germline V gene encodes CDR1 SGHRS and CDR2 YFSETQ. V was trimmed by 8 bases and J by 5 bases, leaving 16 bases between them. The CDR3 is 13 residues long. The CDR3: CASGQGLVTEAFF. Partial CDR3 DNA: TGCGCCAGTGGGCAGGGACTGGTGACTGAA.

The CDR3 is CASNQPEREKSDTQYF. The DNA read from the CDR3 is TGTGCCAGCAATCAGCCCGAGCGGGAGAAATCAGATACG. The V gene is TRBV6-2 or TRBV6-3, the J gene TRBJ2-3, with 8 bases identical to TRBD2. The CDR3 is cut off 3 residues early in the read; its end comes from the germline J gene. CDR1 and CDR2 from the germline V gene are MNHEY and SVGEGT. This CDR3 comprises 16 residues. Trimming took 7 bases from V and 4 from J; bases not matched to a gene: 13.

This clone has a handful of counts. The read terminates 3 residues ahead of where the CDR3 ends, so the germline J gene completes it. This sequence joins TRBV30 and TRBJ2-7; TRBD1 matches at 9 bases. This CDR3 has 14 amino acids. J was trimmed by 5 bases and V by 3 bases; bases with no gene match: 8. Germline V gene data show CDR1 as GTSNPN and CDR2 as SVGIG (reference sequence). CDR3 sequence reads: CAWSSGTGSNEQYF. Partial CDR3 DNA: TGTGCCTGGAGCTCCGGGACAGGGAGTAACGAG.

In this sample, this clone turned up a few times. The read ends 3 residues shy of where the CDR3 ends; the end is completed using the germline J gene. This chain links TRBV19 with TRBJ1-2, with a tentative D call TRBD1 (5 bases). Trimming left V 4 bases short and J 0 bases short, with 12 bases between. The CDR3 sequence is 15 residues long. Germline CDR1 reads LNHDA; CDR2 reads SQIVND (reference sequence). The CDR3 protein is CASSRAPTANYGYTF. CDR3 bases read: TGTGCCAGTAGTAGGGCCCCGACAGCTAACTATGGC.

This clone was counted between two and nine times. A much larger clone sits a single nucleotide away, making a read error possible. Coverage ceases 3 residues before the CDR3 finishes, and the germline J gene fills in the end. V usage is TRBV7-2 and J usage is TRBJ2-1, with D possibly TRBD2 on 6 matching bases. This CDR3 region has 15 residues. Germline CDR1 and CDR2: SGHTA and FQGNSA. V dropped 4 bases and J dropped 2 bases, with 12 bases sitting between them. Here the CDR3 reads CASSSGLSAYNEQFF. CDR3 DNA (partial): TGTGCCAGCAGCTCCGGACTAAGCGCCTACAATGAG.

This clone was seen ten or more times. Coverage ceases 3 residues before the CDR3 finishes, and the germline J gene fills in the end. The chain couples TRBV12-3 or TRBV12-4 to TRBJ2-1, with TRBD2 identical over 11 bases. The CDR3 contains 16 residues. After removal of 6 bases from V and 6 bases from J, the junction contained 10 bases not matched to a gene. The CDR3 loop is CASSRLAGGPANEQFF. The CDR3 DNA, read in part, is TGTGCCAGCAGCCGTTTAGCGGGAGGGCCAGCCAATGAG.

This clone was observed a few times. The read halts 3 residues ahead of the CDR3 end, with the missing end drawn from the germline J gene. The chain carries TRBV2 and TRBJ2-5; TRBD2 might be the D (5 bases). This CDR3 is 13 amino acids long. CDR1 is SNHLY and CDR2 is FYNNEI in the germline V gene. With 4 bases removed from V and 2 bases from J, the gap between germline ends came to 8 bases. The sequenced CDR3 bases are TGTGCCAGCAGTGTTCGGACTCAAGAGACC. It translates to CASSVRTQET. The complete CDR3 sequence is CASSVRTQETQYF.

As regards this clone: Sequencing ends 3 residues short of the CDR3 end; the germline J gene provides the rest. The genes are TRBV2 and TRBJ2-2; 13 nucleotides line up with TRBD2. Germline-derived CDR1 and CDR2 are SNHLY and FYNNEI. Unmatched junction bases numbered 8, after V lost 5 bases and J lost 8 bases. This CDR3 spans 16 amino acids. The CDR3 loop is CASSKGRTSGGGELFF. Incomplete CDR3 DNA: TGTGCCAGCAGTAAGGGTCGGACTAGCGGGGGAGGGGAG.

This clone was recorded many times. Here the CDR3 reads CASSVGGLHTDTQYF. CDR3 bases read: TGTGCCAGCAGCGTAGGGGGACTACACACAGATACG. The chain joins TRBV9 to TRBJ2-3, with 7 bases matching TRBD2. The CDR3 is cut off 3 residues early in the read; its end comes from the germline J gene. Trimming cost V 0 bases and J 2 bases; bases outside gene matches: 3. Germline loops: CDR1 SGDLS, CDR2 YYNGEE. The CDR3 runs to 15 residues.